The sequence of this T cell receptor (beta chain) was determined in a study of T cell repertoires in cytomegalovirus infection. Study summary: It was the public TCR beta signatures that indicated both CMV infection and matching HLA type.

The CDR3 length is 15 residues. V lost 6 bases and J lost 2, with 16 bases in between. TCRdb reprocessed the reads via MiXCR and lists one record per CDR3 protein. Among under 150,000 distinct CDR3 sequences listed, roughly a quarter were seen once. With regard to this clonotype: Its antigen is undetermined.

Findings of the study overall: Cumulated frequencies of public TCR beta families served to identify carriers of CMV plus the relevant HLA. The ex vivo response showed dominance by HLA-C-restricted CMV-specific TCR beta clonotypes.

Sequencing was done on a sample of PBMCs, sequenced either directly or after in vitro stimulation (not recorded which). The sequence was obtained from a human donor in good health (CMV status not recorded). Some clones in this sample may be carry-over from other donors' samples. The chain employs TRBV12-3 or TRBV12-4 and TRBJ1-1, with D maybe TRBD1 (6 bases). The CDR3 region is CASSTSTGLNTEAFF. CDR3 DNA: TGTGCCAGCAGCACCTCCACAGGGCTTAACACTGAAGCTTTCTTT.